Below are 5 T cell receptor beta chains sequenced from a single sample in a study of blood T cell repertoires in COVID-19. This table comes from immunoSEQ multiplex PCR, and its TCRdb copy is limited to in-frame clones, with some not included. The repertoire holds about 150,000 clones, with 86% as singletons. What was sequenced was PBMCs or T cells enriched from blood (not recorded which). The receptors stem from a man in his fifties or sixties who had recovered from COVID-19.

This clone was found once. This chain connects TRBV18 to TRBJ2-7; no clear D gene. Germline CDR1 reads KGHSH; CDR2 reads LQKENI. This CDR3 is 14 amino acids long. V was pared by 3 bases and J by 3 bases, with 12 bases between. The CDR3 DNA follows: TGTGCCAGCTCACCCGGTCCCCCTATCTACGAGCAGTACTTC. This sequence encodes CASSPGPPIYEQYF.

This clone was observed a single time. This chain connects TRBV2 to TRBJ2-4, with TRBD2 as a possible D gene (6 bases). The CDR3 runs 16 residues. The V gene lost 5 bases and the J gene lost 6 bases, with 20 bases spanning the gap. The germline V gene encodes CDR1 SNHLY and CDR2 FYNNEI. The CDR3 loop reads CASSPNRRGLGNIQYF. The CDR3 DNA is TGTGCCAGCAGTCCAAATCGACGGGGGTTAGGAAACATTCAGTACTTC.

The rearrangement joins TRBV5-5 to TRBJ1-2, with D perhaps matching TRBD1 (5 bases). Per the germline V gene, CDR1 is SGHKS and CDR2 is YYEKEE (reference sequence). The CDR3 totals 17 residues. V was trimmed by 1 base and J by 0 bases, leaving 16 bases between them. The CDR3 coding sequence is TGTGCCAGCAGCTTGTGGGGATTGACAGCCCCTAACTATGGCTACACCTTC. Translation gives CASSLWGLTAPNYGYTF.

The chain joins TRBV7-8 to TRBJ1-4; D unclear. CDR1 SGHVS and CDR2 FQNEAQ come from the germline V gene. V gave up 2 bases and J gave up 8 bases, with 15 bases separating them. This CDR3 is 15 amino acids long. The CDR3 sequence: CASSLRGASREKLFF. As DNA, the CDR3 is TGTGCCAGCAGCTTAAGAGGTGCAAGTCGGGAAAAACTGTTTTTT.

J is TRBJ2-1 and V is TRBV7-3; TRBD2 aligns across 10 bases. CDR3 length: 14 residues. Germline values: CDR1 SGHTA, CDR2 FQGTGA. After removal of 7 bases from V and 8 bases from J, the junction contained 8 bases not matched to a gene. CDR3 nucleotide sequence: TGTGCCAGCACTAGCGGGGGCCGAGGGGATGAGCAGTTCTTC. The encoded protein is CASTSGGRGDEQFF.